The 30 T cell receptor beta chains listed next were all sequenced from one sample in a study of shared clonotypes between healthy human individuals. The assay was immunoSEQ multiplex PCR, and TCRdb's table has in-frame clones only and misses some. The sample shows about 340,000 clones, around 79% of them seen only once. Sequenced input: memory CD4+ T cells sorted from blood. Specified subset: CD45RA-negative fraction. All receptors come from a man aged 25 to 40 in good health.

This sequence joins TRBV29-1 and TRBJ2-7; 11 positions match TRBD2. V lost 5 bases to trimming and J lost 6 bases; unmatched junction nucleotides: 9. The CDR3 is 14 residues long. Germline V lookup: CDR1 SQVTM, CDR2 ANQGSEA. The CDR3 DNA is TGCAGCGTTCACACTAGCGGGAGTACACTCGAGCAGTACTTC. Protein product: CSVHTSGSTLEQYF.

V is TRBV27 and J is TRBJ2-7, with 8 bases lining up with TRBD1. There are 17 residues in the CDR3. The ends lost 4 bases at V and 1 base at J; junction bases unmatched: 12. Germline CDR1 MNHEY, CDR2 SMNVEV (reference sequence). CDR3 in DNA: TGTGCCAGCAGTTCCGCCGGGGACAGGTTTCAATCCTACGAGCAGTACTTC. Translated: CASSSAGDRFQSYEQYF.

V and J are TRBV29-1 and TRBJ2-1; 9 bases agree with TRBD2. The CDR3 is 13 amino acids. Germline CDR1 SQVTM, CDR2 ANQGSEA. With V trimmed by 3 bases and J by 10 bases, 7 bases remained unmatched. The DNA for the CDR3 is TGCAGCGTTGATAGGGTAGCGGGGGCCGAGCAGTTCTTC. Its translation is CSVDRVAGAEQFF.

This clone was recorded a few times. A read error may produce the germline difference seen at one junction end. The sample has other DNA sequences that encode this CDR3 too. The rearrangement uses TRBV20-1 and TRBJ2-7, with D perhaps TRBD1 (7 bases). This CDR3 has 11 residues. From germline, CDR1 is DFQATT and CDR2 SNEGSKA (reference sequence). DNA of the CDR3: TGCAGTGCCAGAGCAGGGGGGGAGCAGTACTTC. Translation gives CSARAGGEQYF.

The gene calls are TRBV13 and TRBJ2-5; D is possibly TRBD2 (6 bases). V was trimmed by 5 bases and J by 4 bases, leaving 17 bases between them. Germline loops: CDR1 PRHDT, CDR2 FYEKMQ (reference sequence). The CDR3 totals 15 residues. CDR3 DNA: TGTGCCAGCAGCCCAATTGGGGGGTTAAGAGAGACCCAGTACTTC. Amino acid sequence: CASSPIGGLRETQYF. Full variable domain (remainder filled in from reference TRBV13 and TRBJ2-5): AAGVIQSPRHLIKEKRETATLKCYPIPRHDTVYWYQQGPGQDPQFLISFYEKMQSDKGSIPDRFSAQQFSDYHSELNMSSLELGDSALYFCASSPIGGLRETQYFGPGTRLLVL.

The sample holds a few counts of this clone. The CDR3, as DNA: TGTGCCAGCAGCTTAGCGCCAGATACGCAGTATTTT. Its protein product is CASSLAPDTQYF. This chain connects TRBV7-2 to TRBJ2-3; no firm D call. CDR3 length equals 12 residues. Germline V gives CDR1 SGHTA, CDR2 FQGNSA. The germline V and J ends were trimmed by 0 bases and 4 bases, with 2 bases remaining between them.

The V gene is TRBV11-2, the J gene TRBJ2-1; D is undetermined. This CDR3 spans 13 amino acids. V lost 3 bases, J lost 4 bases, and 7 bases lay in between. CDR1 and CDR2 from the germline V gene are SGHAT and FQNNGV. CDR3 protein: CASSLTQYNEQFF. The CDR3 DNA sequence: TGTGCCAGCAGCTTGACACAGTACAATGAGCAGTTCTTC. Full variable domain (missing parts from reference TRBV11-2 and TRBJ2-1): EAGVAQSPRYKIIEKRQSVAFWCNPISGHATLYWYQQILGQGPKLLIQFQNNGVVDDSQLPKDRFSAERLKGVDSTLKIQPAKLEDSAVYLCASSLTQYNEQFFGPGTRLTVL.

This clone has just a few counts. The chain uses TRBV2 and TRBJ1-1, with D perhaps matching TRBD1 (6 bases). This CDR3 is built from 14 residues. Trimming pared 4 bases from V and 3 bases from J, leaving 12 bases between. Germline CDR1 is SNHLY and CDR2 is FYNNEI. The DNA for the CDR3 is TGTGCCAGCAGTGCTTGGGGGCAAGACACTGAAGCTTTCTTT. It is translated as CASSAWGQDTEAFF.

The chain is built from TRBV5-1 and TRBJ1-3, with D hard to call. Germline V gene lookup returns CDR1 SGHRS and CDR2 YFSETQ. The CDR3 loop spans 16 amino acids. V was clipped by 1 base and J by 0 bases, with 11 bases between them. The DNA for the CDR3 is TGCGCCAGCAGCTTGATGGCACCAAGCTCTGGAAACACCATATATTTT. Amino acid sequence: CASSLMAPSSGNTIYF. The variable domain in full, completed from reference TRBV5-1 and TRBJ1-3, reads KAGVTQTPRYLIKTRGQQVTLSCSPISGHRSVSWYQQTPGQGLQFLFEYFSETQRNKGNFPGRFSGRQFSNSRSEMNVSTLELGDSALYLCASSLMAPSSGNTIYFGEGSWLTVV.

The chain is built from TRBV11-2 and TRBJ1-3; D is undetermined. CDR3 size: 18 residues. Germline V gene sequence: CDR1 SGHAT, CDR2 FQNNGV. The ends were cut back, 2 bases at V and 0 bases at J, with 17 bases in the middle. CDR3 nucleotide sequence: TGTGCCAGCAGCTTAAAGTTTGCTGGCGCCAGCTCTGGAAACACCATATATTTT. This sequence encodes CASSLKFAGASSGNTIYF.

This clone was found a few times. Other DNA sequences in this specimen translate into the identical CDR3. The V call is TRBV5-1, the J call TRBJ2-3; D is uncertain. Trimming removed 1 base from V and 4 bases from J, with 4 bases in between. The germline V gene encodes CDR1 SGHRS and CDR2 YFSETQ. The CDR3 loop spans 12 amino acids. CDR3 amino acids: CASSLSSDTQYF. The DNA for the CDR3 is TGCGCCAGCAGCTTGTCGTCAGATACGCAGTATTTT.

This chain links TRBV28 with TRBJ2-3; TRBD2 might be the D (6 bases). Germline V CDR1 and CDR2: MDHEN, SYDVKM. The CDR3 is 15 amino acids. Trimming shortened V by 6 bases and J by 1 base, and 14 bases separated the two germline ends. CDR3 sequence: CASSPGGSRTDTQYF. The DNA of the CDR3 is TGTGCCAGCAGCCCCGGGGGTAGCCGCACAGATACGCAGTATTTT.

The chain joins TRBV4-3 to TRBJ2-2, with 8 nucleotides matching TRBD2. The CDR3 has 18 residues. Germline V gene data show CDR1 as LGHNA and CDR2 as YSLEER. V lost 4 bases, J lost 2 bases, and 12 bases stayed unmatched. In DNA, the CDR3 is TGCGCCAGCAGCCGAGAGCCCCCGGGAGGGATCAACACCGGGGAGCTGTTTTTT. Translated: CASSREPPGGINTGELFF.

V is TRBV10-1 and J is TRBJ1-3; a weak D match, TRBD1 (5 bases). Trimming removed 5 bases at V and 2 bases at J, with 10 bases between. The V gene's germline CDR1 is WNHNN and CDR2 SYGVQD (reference sequence). The CDR3 extends over 14 amino acids. The CDR3 DNA is TGCGCCAGCAGTCGGGGCACTCCTGGAAACACCATATATTTT. It specifies CASSRGTPGNTIYF.

This clone has a single count. The J gene is TRBJ2-1, the V gene TRBV5-5; 8 bases are a match to TRBD1. The length of the CDR3 is 14 residues. Germline V gene sequence: CDR1 SGHKS, CDR2 YYEKEE (reference sequence). V gave up 3 bases and J gave up 6 bases; unmatched junction bases: 5. CDR3 bases: TGTGCCAGCAGCTCAAGCGGACAGGGCAATGAGCAGTTCTTC. It is translated as CASSSSGQGNEQFF.

V and J are TRBV27 and TRBJ2-1, with TRBD1 matching over 7 bases. V lost 2 bases to trimming and J lost 3 bases; unmatched junction nucleotides: 22. Germline CDR1 and CDR2: MNHEY and SMNVEV (reference sequence). The CDR3 runs to 21 residues. The CDR3 nucleotides read TGTGCCAGCAGTTTAAAGTCTATTCGGCAGGGGGAAATTGCTCTCTACAATGAGCAGTTCTTC. Protein: CASSLKSIRQGEIALYNEQFF.

The chain has TRBV2 and TRBJ2-2; the D call may be TRBD1 or TRBD2 (7 bases each). The CDR3 is 15 amino acids. V dropped 8 bases and J dropped 4 bases, with 17 bases sitting between them. Germline CDR1 is SNHLY and CDR2 is FYNNEI. The CDR3: CASDLTGRGTGELFF. CDR3 DNA sequence: TGTGCCAGCGATCTGACAGGGAGGGGCACCGGGGAGCTGTTTTTT.

In this sample, this clone turned up many times. The chain is built from TRBV11-2 and TRBJ2-1, with D possibly TRBD2 on 5 matching bases. There are 16 residues in the CDR3. CDR1 and CDR2 (germline): SGHAT, FQNNGV. With 3 bases removed from V and 2 bases from J, the gap between germline ends came to 14 bases. CDR3 nucleotides: TGTGCCAGCAGCTTCGGAGGCACGAGGACCTACAATGAGCAGTTCTTC. It codes for CASSFGGTRTYNEQFF. The whole variable domain, remainder taken from reference TRBV11-2 and TRBJ2-1, is EAGVAQSPRYKIIEKRQSVAFWCNPISGHATLYWYQQILGQGPKLLIQFQNNGVVDDSQLPKDRFSAERLKGVDSTLKIQPAKLEDSAVYLCASSFGGTRTYNEQFFGPGTRLTVL.

This chain joins TRBV5-1 and TRBJ2-2, with 8 nucleotides matching TRBD2. From germline, CDR1 is SGHRS and CDR2 YFSETQ. This CDR3 has 16 amino acids. Trimming removed 4 bases from V and 1 base from J; junction bases left unmatched: 6. The CDR3 coding sequence is TGCGCCAGCAGCAAGGGACTAGTGGGGAACACCGGGGAGCTGTTTTTT. Protein product: CASSKGLVGNTGELFF.

V and J are TRBV2 and TRBJ2-6, with no clear D. Trimming took 4 bases from V and 0 from J, leaving 7 bases between them. The CDR3 length is 15 residues. Germline CDR1 and CDR2: SNHLY and FYNNEI. As DNA, the CDR3 is TGTGCCAGCAGTGGCAGGACCTCTGGGGCCAACGTCCTGACTTTC. Translating it yields CASSGRTSGANVLTF.

This clone was counted between two and nine times. This sample also contains other DNA sequences that code for the same CDR3. The rearrangement uses TRBV18 and TRBJ2-3; no clear D. Trimming took 3 bases from V and 1 from J, leaving 2 bases between them. Germline CDR1 KGHSH, CDR2 LQKENI. This CDR3 contains 12 residues. The CDR3 sequence is CASSPRTDTQYF. As DNA, the CDR3 is TGTGCCAGCTCACCTCGCACAGATACGCAGTATTTT. Full variable domain (missing parts from reference TRBV18 and TRBJ2-3): NAGVMQNPRHLVRRRGQEARLRCSPMKGHSHVYWYRQLPEEGLKFMVYLQKENIIDESGMPKERFSAEFPKEGPSILRIQQVVRGDSAAYFCASSPRTDTQYFGPGTRLTVL.

This chain joins TRBV14 and TRBJ1-3; the D is unclear. Germline lookup yields CDR1 SGHDN and CDR2 FVKESK. Trimming stripped 6 bases from V and 5 bases from J, with 20 bases between. The CDR3 has 16 amino acids. CDR3: CASRKLPGPPRNTIYF. The DNA for the CDR3 is TGTGCCAGCAGGAAACTTCCCGGGCCACCTAGAAACACCATATATTTT.

The chain links TRBV25-1 to TRBJ2-3; 8 bases map to TRBD2. This CDR3 contains 15 residues. Germline assignment: CDR1 MGHDK and CDR2 SYGVNS. With V trimmed by 5 bases and J by 2 bases, 6 bases remained unmatched. CDR3 region: CASSPRSGNTDTQYF. CDR3 coding DNA: TGTGCCAGCAGTCCACGTAGCGGGAACACAGATACGCAGTATTTT. The variable domain in full, completed from reference TRBV25-1 and TRBJ2-3, reads EADIYQTPRYLVIGTGKKITLECSQTMGHDKMYWYQQDPGMELHLIHYSYGVNSTEKGDLSSESTVSRIRTEHFPLTLESARPSHTSQYLCASSPRSGNTDTQYFGPGTRLTVL.

The V gene is TRBV10-3, the J gene TRBJ2-1, with 13 bases identical to TRBD2. V shed 6 bases, J shed 8 bases, and the junction held 16 bases outside the gene matches. The length of the CDR3 is 18 residues. Germline values: CDR1 ENHRY, CDR2 SYGVKD. CDR3 loop: CAISGGARTSGRMDEQFF. Here the CDR3 DNA reads TGTGCCATCAGCGGAGGGGCTCGGACTAGCGGGAGAATGGATGAGCAGTTCTTC.

This chain uses TRBV20-1 with TRBJ2-5, with 7 bases matching TRBD2. CDR3 length: 11 amino acids. With V trimmed by 0 bases and J by 13 bases, 5 bases remained unmatched. CDR1 and CDR2 from the germline V gene are DFQATT and SNEGSKA (reference sequence). CDR3 DNA: TGCAGTGCTAGAGATCGGGCTAGCGGGTACTTC. This gives the protein CSARDRASGYF.

The chain recombines TRBV7-2 with TRBJ2-2, with D perhaps TRBD1 or TRBD2 (5 bases each). The germline CDR1 and CDR2 sequences are SGHTA and FQGNSA. The CDR3 spans 14 residues. Trimming stripped 4 bases from V and 7 bases from J, with 13 bases between. The CDR3 DNA reads TGTGCCAGCAGCTCATCGGGGCAGGGCGGGGAGCTGTTTTTT. Protein sequence: CASSSSGQGGELFF.

The chain links TRBV7-9 to TRBJ2-1, with 8 bases matching TRBD2. The CDR3 loop spans 17 amino acids. Germline V gene lookup returns CDR1 SEHNR and CDR2 FQNEAQ (reference sequence). The trim removed 2 bases at V and 6 bases at J, leaving 12 bases unmatched. CDR3 bases: TGTGCCAGCAGCTTATCCCTAGCGGGCCCCTCAACCAATGAGCAGTTCTTC. Its protein product is CASSLSLAGPSTNEQFF.

The chain is built from TRBV27 and TRBJ2-1; D not certain. The CDR3 sequence is 12 residues long. Germline V lookup: CDR1 MNHEY, CDR2 SMNVEV (reference sequence). Between the trimmed V and J ends, which lost 8 bases and 8 bases, there was a span of 13 bases. Here the CDR3 DNA reads TGTGCCAGCGGGCGAACTTTCGATGAGCAGTTCTTC. Translated, it gives CASGRTFDEQFF.

This chain uses TRBV28 with TRBJ2-3; 8 bases match TRBD2. Germline V gene data show CDR1 as MDHEN and CDR2 as SYDVKM. V was clipped by 6 bases and J by 3 bases; unmatched bases: 8. The CDR3 spans 15 residues. The CDR3 DNA sequence: TGTGCCAGCAGCCGGGGGGGTGGTTGGACAGATACGCAGTATTTT. It yields the protein CASSRGGGWTDTQYF.

This chain links TRBV7-2 with TRBJ2-3; no clear D. CDR1 and CDR2 (germline): SGHTA, FQGNSA. This CDR3 spans 12 amino acids. V was cut by 5 bases and J by 7 bases, with 10 bases left in between. CDR3 nucleotides: TGTGCCAGCAGCCTGCTACTGCATACGCAGTATTTT. Its protein product is CASSLLLHTQYF.